The 18 T cell receptor beta chains listed next were all sequenced from one sample in a study of T-cell reconstitution after alpha-beta-depleted transplantation in children (dated by TCRdb to 2016 to 2017). What the treatment or condition label conveys for this sample: allogeneic hematopoietic cell transplantation with graft depleted of TCRalphabeta T cells and CD19 B cells. The library was made by PCR. The instrument given in TCRdb is Illumina HiSeq 2500. TCR libraries were prepared with molecular barcoding, using unique molecular identifiers to normalize TCRbeta repertoire quantification. TCRdb passed the public sequencing reads through fastp at Q25 and MiXCR, retaining productive beta sequences. Rows with one shared CDR3 protein collapse into an entry with the most common genes and DNA. Across this sample there are 500,000 to 600,000 distinct CDR3 sequences, with roughly 30% seen only once. Approximately 39% of the sample is in the top ten clones.

The sequencing here drew on PBMCs, taken before TCRalphabeta/CD19-depleted stem cell transplant. The receptors derive from a boy in the first two years of life with Wiskott-Aldrich syndrome, due to receive a stem cell transplant.

This chain uses TRBV20-1 with TRBJ1-2; 9 bases agree with TRBD1. This CDR3 comprises 14 residues. The germline V gene has CDR1 DFQATT and CDR2 SNEGSKA (reference sequence). The junction had 12 bases not matched to a gene; V was cut back by 5 bases and J by 8 bases. The CDR3: CSAPQGARVKGYTF. CDR3 nucleotide sequence: TGCAGTGCTCCACAGGGGGCCAGGGTGAAAGGCTACACCTTC.

V gene TRBV28 combines with J gene TRBJ1-4; D is unresolved. This CDR3 is 13 amino acids long. The V gene's germline CDR1 is MDHEN and CDR2 SYDVKM. Trimming cost V 7 bases and J 4 bases, with 10 bases left between them. The CDR3 DNA reads TGTGCCAGCAAAGAGGGCGGTAATGAAAAACTGTTTTTT. This gives the protein CASKEGGNEKLFF.

This clonotype was seen only a few times. The CDR3 protein is CASSVAQMNTGELFF. The CDR3 nucleotides are TGTGCCAGCAGCGTAGCACAGATGAACACCGGGGAGCTGTTTTTT. The chain has TRBV9 and TRBJ2-2; D not certain. CDR3 length: 15 residues. The germline V and J ends were trimmed by 0 bases and 1 base, with 7 bases remaining between them. Germline lookup yields CDR1 SGDLS and CDR2 YYNGEE.

V gene TRBV5-1 combines with J gene TRBJ2-1, with D tentatively TRBD1 (6 bases). The CDR3 runs to 14 residues. Germline CDR1 is SGHRS and CDR2 is YFSETQ. Trimming removed 2 bases from V and 3 bases from J, with 9 bases in between. CDR3 residues: CASSLRTDYNEQFF. DNA of the CDR3: TGCGCCAGCAGCTTACGGACAGACTACAATGAGCAGTTCTTC.

This chain connects TRBV4-1 to TRBJ2-1; possible D gene TRBD2, 5 bases. CDR1 is MGHRA, CDR2 YSYEKL, per germline. The CDR3 extends over 18 amino acids. With 0 bases removed from V and 9 bases from J, the gap between germline ends came to 24 bases. The CDR3 loop reads CASSQDPWASLRSGEQFF. The CDR3 bases are TGCGCCAGCAGCCAAGATCCTTGGGCTAGCTTACGGTCTGGTGAGCAGTTCTTC.

This clonotype was observed a handful of times. The J gene is TRBJ1-6, the V gene TRBV5-1; TRBD1 might be the D (6 bases). The germline V gene encodes CDR1 SGHRS and CDR2 YFSETQ. V lost 3 bases and J lost 4, with 14 bases in between. The CDR3 spans 16 residues. The DNA for the CDR3 is TGCGCCAGCAGCTCGTCGGGGGCGGCTTATAATTCACCCCTCCACTTT. It yields the protein CASSSSGAAYNSPLHF.

This clonotype has only a few counts. This rearrangement joins TRBV20-1 to TRBJ1-3, with TRBD1 matching over 9 bases. The germline CDR1 and CDR2 sequences are DFQATT and SNEGSKA (reference sequence). J lost 4 bases, V lost 4 bases, and 5 bases had no gene match. This CDR3 spans 14 amino acids. The CDR3 nucleotides read TGCAGTGCTACAACAGGGGGCGCCGGAAACACCATATATTTT. It is translated as CSATTGGAGNTIYF.

The rearrangement joins TRBV15 to TRBJ2-7; TRBD2 is a possible D gene (5 bases). The V gene's germline CDR1 is LNHNV and CDR2 YYDKDF (reference sequence). This CDR3 region has 14 residues. V dropped 3 bases and J dropped 0 bases, with 9 bases sitting between them. The CDR3 DNA reads as TGTGCCACCAGCAGGGGAGATCCCTCCTACGAGCAGTACTTC. The encoded protein is CATSRGDPSYEQYF.

This clonotype has more than one count but fewer than ten. The J gene is TRBJ2-1, the V gene TRBV5-1; 7 bases are shared with TRBD1. Germline V gene data show CDR1 as SGHRS and CDR2 as YFSETQ. The CDR3 has 13 amino acids. With 5 bases clipped from V and 8 bases from J, the junction kept 7 bases outside the gene matches. The CDR3 DNA reads as TGCGCCAGCAGACAAGACAGGGCCCATGAGCAGTTCTTC. Translation: CASRQDRAHEQFF.

This clonotype was found a few times. The chain joins TRBV6-1 to TRBJ2-7; 8 nucleotides match TRBD1. J gave up 4 bases and V 3 bases, and 5 bases lay outside the gene matches. CDR3 size: 14 residues. The germline CDR1 and CDR2 sequences are MNHNS and SASEGT. DNA of the CDR3: TGTGCCAGCAGTGACGGGGACAGGCCATACGAGCAGTACTTC. Protein sequence: CASSDGDRPYEQYF.

This clonotype was seen once. This chain connects TRBV5-1 to TRBJ2-5; 7 bases are shared with TRBD1. V trimming: 4 bases; J trimming: 4 bases; junction bases outside the gene matches: 7. CDR3 length equals 14 residues. CDR1 and CDR2 (germline): SGHRS, YFSETQ. The CDR3 is CASSATGAGETQYF. The DNA of the CDR3 is TGCGCCAGCAGCGCAACAGGGGCCGGAGAGACCCAGTACTTC.

The genes are TRBV18 and TRBJ2-7, with D uncertain. Trimming took 0 bases from V and 0 from J, leaving 6 bases between them. From germline, CDR1 is KGHSH and CDR2 LQKENI. The CDR3 is 14 amino acids. CDR3 amino acids: CASSPPFGSYEQYF. As DNA, the CDR3 is TGTGCCAGCTCACCACCATTCGGCTCCTACGAGCAGTACTTC.

This clonotype has just one count. The chain couples TRBV5-6 to TRBJ2-5; no clear D. Trimming pared 3 bases from V and 2 bases from J, leaving 11 bases between. The CDR3 runs to 14 residues. Germline values: CDR1 SGHDT, CDR2 YYEEEE. The CDR3 DNA reads TGTGCCAGCAGCTCCAGGTTCCGACAAGAGACCCAGTACTTC. Its protein is CASSSRFRQETQYF.

This chain uses TRBV5-1 with TRBJ2-3, with D unresolved. Germline assignment: CDR1 SGHRS and CDR2 YFSETQ. The CDR3 loop spans 13 amino acids. Trimming cost V 3 bases and J 6 bases, with 11 bases left between them. DNA for the CDR3: TGCGCCAGCAGCTCTGGACCTCCGGATACGCAGTATTTT. This gives the protein CASSSGPPDTQYF.

This clonotype was counted a few times. V usage is TRBV5-1 and J usage is TRBJ2-1; 14 bases map to TRBD2. This CDR3 has 16 amino acids. V lost 5 bases and J lost 8; bases outside the gene matches: 9. The germline V gene has CDR1 SGHRS and CDR2 YFSETQ. The CDR3 DNA follows: TGCGCCAGCAGAAGAGGGACTAGCGGGAGTGTAGATGAGCAGTTCTTC. This gives the protein CASRRGTSGSVDEQFF.

This clonotype was observed a few times. V usage is TRBV20-1 and J usage is TRBJ2-7; no definite D call. Germline V gene sequence: CDR1 DFQATT, CDR2 SNEGSKA (reference sequence). With 3 bases removed from V and 5 bases from J, the gap between germline ends came to 11 bases. The CDR3 runs to 12 residues. The DNA of the CDR3 is TGCAGTGCTAGTAAGGGTAACCACGAGCAGTACTTC. As protein: CSASKGNHEQYF.

The chain carries TRBV20-1 and TRBJ2-3; 7 bases fit TRBD1. Germline CDR1 reads DFQATT; CDR2 reads SNEGSKA (reference sequence). The CDR3 runs to 14 residues. V lost 3 bases, J lost 2 bases, and 5 bases stayed unmatched. The CDR3 region is CSASLDRDTDTQYF. The CDR3 nucleotides are TGCAGTGCTAGTCTCGACAGGGACACAGATACGCAGTATTTT.

This clonotype was observed a handful of times. V and J are TRBV18 and TRBJ2-2; TRBD2 agrees at 8 bases. CDR1 and CDR2 (germline): KGHSH, LQKENI. The CDR3 runs 15 residues. The V gene end was trimmed by 4 bases and the J gene end by 6 bases; junction bases not matched to a gene: 7. CDR3 region: CASSQISGKSGELFF. CDR3 sequence (DNA): TGTGCCAGCTCACAGATTAGCGGGAAGTCCGGGGAGCTGTTTTTT.